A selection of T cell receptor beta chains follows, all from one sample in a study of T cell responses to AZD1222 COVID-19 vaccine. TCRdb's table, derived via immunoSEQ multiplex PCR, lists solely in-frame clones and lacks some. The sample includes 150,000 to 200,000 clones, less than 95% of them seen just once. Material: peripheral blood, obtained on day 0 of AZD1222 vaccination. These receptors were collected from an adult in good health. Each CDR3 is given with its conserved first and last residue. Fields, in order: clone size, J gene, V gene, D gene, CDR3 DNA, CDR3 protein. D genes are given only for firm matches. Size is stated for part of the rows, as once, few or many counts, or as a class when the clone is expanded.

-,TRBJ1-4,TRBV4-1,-,TGCGCCAGCAGCCAAGCTAGACAGCTCAATGAAAAACTGTTTTTT,CASSQARQLNEKLFF
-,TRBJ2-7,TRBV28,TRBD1,TGTGCCAGCAACCTGAGACAGGGATCCCGGTCCTACGAGCAGTACTTC,CASNLRQGSRSYEQYF
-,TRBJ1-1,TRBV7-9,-,TGTGCCAGCAGCTCAGAAGGTGAAGCTTTCTTT,CASSSEGEAFF
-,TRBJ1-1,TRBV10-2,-,TGCGCCAGCAGTGAGATCGTCAGACAAAACACTGAAGCTTTCTTT,CASSEIVRQNTEAFF
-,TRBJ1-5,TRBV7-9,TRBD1,TGTGCCAGCAGCTTATCAGGGGGAAGAGATCAGCCCCAGCATTTT,CASSLSGGRDQPQHF
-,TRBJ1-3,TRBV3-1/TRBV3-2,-,TGTGCCAGCAGCCAGGGGGTCAACACCATATATTTT,CASSQGVNTIYF
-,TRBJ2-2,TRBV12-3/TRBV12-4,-,TGTGCCAGCCTACGCAACACCGGGGAGCTGTTTTTT,CASLRNTGELFF
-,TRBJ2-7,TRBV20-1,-,TGCAGTGCTAGTCCACCGCAGGTCACCTACGAGCAGTACTTC,CSASPPQVTYEQYF
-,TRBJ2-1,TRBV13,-,TGTGCCAGCAGCTTGCTTAACAATGAGCAGTTCTTC,CASSLLNNEQFF
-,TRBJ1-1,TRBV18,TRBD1,TGTGCCAGCTCACCACCCCGGACAGGGTTCGACACTGAAGCTTTCTTT,CASSPPRTGFDTEAFF
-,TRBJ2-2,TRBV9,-,TGTGCCAGCAGCACCACGATCTCGGGCACCGGGGAGCTGTTTTTT,CASSTTISGTGELFF
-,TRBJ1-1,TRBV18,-,TGTGCCAGCTCGGGGGCCTCGAACACTGAAGCTTTCTTT,CASSGASNTEAFF
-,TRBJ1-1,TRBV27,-,TGTGCCAGCAGTTTATATGGGGGACACACTGAAGCTTTCTTT,CASSLYGGHTEAFF
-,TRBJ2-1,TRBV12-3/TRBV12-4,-,TGTGCCAGCAGTACGGTCGACACCCGAGCGCTATTCTTC,CASSTVDTRALFF
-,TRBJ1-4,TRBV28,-,TGTGCCAGCAGTACGACAGGTCGTGGAGAGCGGGGGGGGAGCAGGGAAAAACTGTTTTTT,CASSTTGRGERGGSREKLFF
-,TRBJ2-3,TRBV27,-,TGTGCCAGCAGTCGATACGCCGGGACTCAAATTAACACAGATACGCAGTATTTT,CASSRYAGTQINTDTQYF
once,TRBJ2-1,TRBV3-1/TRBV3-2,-,TGTGCCAGCAGCCCTCAGAGCAGGAGTGAGCAGTTCTTC,CASSPQSRSEQFF
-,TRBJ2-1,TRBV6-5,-,TGTGCCAGCAGTTACTCGCCCCGTGAGCAGTTCTTC,CASSYSPREQFF
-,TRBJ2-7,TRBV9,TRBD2,TGTGCCAGCAGCCCCAGACTAGCGGCCAGCTCCTACGAGCAGTACTTC,CASSPRLAASSYEQYF
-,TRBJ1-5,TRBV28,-,TGTGCCAGCAGCTACGGGTATTACAATCAGCCCCAGCATTTT,CASSYGYYNQPQHF
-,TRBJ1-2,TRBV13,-,TGTGCCAGCAGCTTAGGCCTCGGAGGGGGCTATGGCTACACCTTC,CASSLGLGGGYGYTF
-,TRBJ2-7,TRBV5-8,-,TGTGCCAGCAGCTTGGTAGGAAACGCCTACGAGCAGTACTTC,CASSLVGNAYEQYF
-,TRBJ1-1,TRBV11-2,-,TGTGCCAGCAGCTTAGCAGGGAGGGGTAGGGAAGCTTTCTTT,CASSLAGRGREAFF
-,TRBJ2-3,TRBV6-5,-,TGTGCCAGCGCCCTGGGGGGTGGACCAGATACGCAGTATTTT,CASALGGGPDTQYF
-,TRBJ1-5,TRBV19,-,TGTGCCAGTACGGAGGTGCCTTATAGCAATCAGCCCCAGCATTTT,CASTEVPYSNQPQHF
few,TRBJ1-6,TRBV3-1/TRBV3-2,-,TGTGCCAGCAGCCATAACAGTGATAATTCACCCCTCCACTTT,CASSHNSDNSPLHF
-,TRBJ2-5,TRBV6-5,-,TGTGCCAGCAGTTCAGGGTTAAAGACCCAGTACTTC,CASSSGLKTQYF
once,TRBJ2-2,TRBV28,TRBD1,TGTGCCAGCAGTTTTGGCCGACAGGGATACACCGGGGAGCTGTTTTTT,CASSFGRQGYTGELFF
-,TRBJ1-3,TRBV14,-,TGTGCCAGCAGCCAAGCTTTGGGCAGCTCTGGAAACACCATATATTTT,CASSQALGSSGNTIYF
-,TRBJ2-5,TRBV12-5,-,TGTGCTAGTGGTTTAGGGGTAGGGGAGACCCAGTACTTC,CASGLGVGETQYF
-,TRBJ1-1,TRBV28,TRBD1,TGTGCCAGCAGTCCCGGACAGGCAGCCACCGTCTTT,CASSPGQAATVF
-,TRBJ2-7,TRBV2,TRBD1,TGTGCCAGCAGTAGACAGGGTGGCACCTACGAGCAGTACTTC,CASSRQGGTYEQYF
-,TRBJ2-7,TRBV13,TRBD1,TGTGCCAGCAGCTTAGGAGGACAGGGGCTCTACGAGCAGTACTTC,CASSLGGQGLYEQYF
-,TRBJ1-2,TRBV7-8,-,TGTGCCAGCAGCCTCTCTCAGGGCTATGGCTACACCTTC,CASSLSQGYGYTF
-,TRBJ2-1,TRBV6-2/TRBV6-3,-,TGTGCCAGCAGTTTACTCCGGGGTCTCAATGAGCAGTTCTTC,CASSLLRGLNEQFF
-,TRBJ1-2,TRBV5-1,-,TGCGCCAGCAGCTTTTTGGGGGTTGATGGCTACACCTTC,CASSFLGVDGYTF
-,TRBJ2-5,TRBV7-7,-,TGTGCCAGCAGCTTATTAGGCCAGGGAGGAGAGACCCAGTACTTC,CASSLLGQGGETQYF
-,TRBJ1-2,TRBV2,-,TGTGCCAGCAGTGGACAGAACTATGGCTACACCTTC,CASSGQNYGYTF
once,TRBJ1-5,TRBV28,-,TGTGCCAGCAGTTTATGGACGGGTCAGCCCCAGCATTTT,CASSLWTGQPQHF
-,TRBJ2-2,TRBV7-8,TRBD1,TGTGCCAGCAGCTTATCCGGGACAGGGGTTGTCGGGGAGCTGTTTTTT,CASSLSGTGVVGELFF
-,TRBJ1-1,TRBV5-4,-,TGTGCCAGCGGGAGCCTGAACACTGAAGCTTTCTTT,CASGSLNTEAFF
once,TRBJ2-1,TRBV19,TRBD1,TGTGCCAGTGGGAGACAGGGGTTTATGGCTGAGCAGTTCTTC,CASGRQGFMAEQFF
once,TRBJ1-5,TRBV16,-,TGTGCCAGCAGCCAGAGTATTAACAATCAGCCCCAGCATTTT,CASSQSINNQPQHF
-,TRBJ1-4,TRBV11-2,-,TGTGCCAGCAGCCCCCAGGGTAGGGGTGAAAAACTGTTTTTT,CASSPQGRGEKLFF
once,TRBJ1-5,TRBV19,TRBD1,TGTGCCACAACAGGGGGCAATCAGCCCCAGCATTTT,CATTGGNQPQHF
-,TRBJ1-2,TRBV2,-,TGTGCCAGCATCCTTGACGCCAAGCCCTATGGCTACACCTTC,CASILDAKPYGYTF
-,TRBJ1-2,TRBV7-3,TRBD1,TGTGCCAGCAGCACACAGACAGGGGAAGGCTACACCTTC,CASSTQTGEGYTF
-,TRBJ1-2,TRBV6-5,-,TGTGCCAGCAGGGGCCCGGTAGGCTACACCTTC,CASRGPVGYTF
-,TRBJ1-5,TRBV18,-,TGTGCCAGCTCACCTGCGAAACAGCCCCAGCATTTT,CASSPAKQPQHF
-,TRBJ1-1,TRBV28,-,TGTGCCAGCGGGACACCCACTGAAGCTTTCTTT,CASGTPTEAFF
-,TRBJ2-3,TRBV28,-,TGTGCCAGCAGTTTAGGCGTACTTGATACGCAGTATTTT,CASSLGVLDTQYF